Each of the 25 T cell receptor beta chains below was sequenced from the same sample in a study of blood T cell repertoires in COVID-19. Produced via immunoSEQ multiplex PCR; TCRdb's table is partial and in-frame only. Among roughly 220,000 clones listed, 80% to 85% were seen once. What was sequenced was peripheral blood. These TCRs come from a woman between 55 and 75 years old with acute or convalescent COVID-19.

The rearrangement joins TRBV7-9 to TRBJ1-4; D remains ambiguous. The CDR3 has 17 residues. Per germline, CDR1 SEHNR and CDR2 FQNEAQ (reference sequence). Trimming took 1 base from V and 0 from J, leaving 12 bases between them. CDR3 nucleotide sequence: TGTGCCAGCAGCTTAGTCGCAGGTATCTCAACTAATGAAAAACTGTTTTTT. Its translation: CASSLVAGISTNEKLFF.

The table lists this clone with a count of one. The rearrangement joins TRBV7-9 to TRBJ2-1, with 10 nucleotides matching TRBD2. Germline V gene data show CDR1 as SEHNR and CDR2 as FQNEAQ (reference sequence). The CDR3 consists of 15 residues. J was trimmed by 4 bases and V by 5 bases; bases with no gene match: 5. The CDR3 DNA is TGTGCCAGCAGCCGTAGCGGGGGGATATACAATGAGCAGTTCTTC. As protein: CASSRSGGIYNEQFF.

This chain uses TRBV7-3 with TRBJ2-5; TRBD2 is a possible D gene (6 bases). The CDR3 contains 15 residues. Germline assignment: CDR1 SGHTA and CDR2 FQGTGA. V was pared by 3 bases and J by 5 bases, with 16 bases between. The CDR3: CASSLQGTEGETQYF. CDR3 DNA: TGTGCCAGCAGCTTGCAAGGGACGGAGGGGGAGACCCAGTACTTC.

The V gene is TRBV9, the J gene TRBJ1-2, with a tentative D call TRBD1 (6 bases). The CDR3 consists of 14 residues. Per the germline V gene, CDR1 is SGDLS and CDR2 is YYNGEE. V was cut by 4 bases and J by 7 bases, with 17 bases left in between. The DNA of the CDR3 is TGTGCCAGCAGCCTAAATGGGGGGGGCACTGGCTACACCTTC. Translated, it gives CASSLNGGGTGYTF.

The chain is built from TRBV5-4 and TRBJ1-2, with D perhaps matching TRBD1 (6 bases). The CDR3 sequence is 12 residues long. Trimming pared 4 bases from V and 5 bases from J, leaving 9 bases between. Germline loops: CDR1 SGHNT, CDR2 YYREEE (reference sequence). The DNA for the CDR3 is TGTGCCAGCAGCAAACAGGGATATGGCTACACCTTC. Translation: CASSKQGYGYTF.

The CDR3 DNA follows: TGTGCCAGCTTATCCAGGGGCCCTGAAGCTTTCTTT. It is translated as CASLSRGPEAFF. The V call is TRBV18, the J call TRBJ1-1; TRBD1 might be the D (6 bases). Germline V gives CDR1 KGHSH, CDR2 LQKENI. The CDR3 is 12 residues long. Trimming pared 7 bases from V and 6 bases from J, leaving 12 bases between. The entire variable domain, with the rest obtained from reference TRBV18 and TRBJ1-1, is as follows: NAGVMQNPRHLVRRRGQEARLRCSPMKGHSHVYWYRQLPEEGLKFMVYLQKENIIDESGMPKERFSAEFPKEGPSILRIQQVVRGDSAAYFCASLSRGPEAFFGQGTRLTVV.

This rearrangement joins TRBV18 to TRBJ1-4, with D possibly being TRBD1 (5 bases). The CDR3 covers 16 residues. V lost 2 bases, J lost 5 bases, and 15 bases lay in between. Germline CDR1 reads KGHSH; CDR2 reads LQKENI. CDR3 DNA: TGTGCCAGCTCACCAAAAGTGGCAGGGAAGAATGAAAAACTGTTTTTT. Translated, it gives CASSPKVAGKNEKLFF.

This chain uses TRBV18 with TRBJ1-1, with a weak D call TRBD1 (6 bases). Germline V lookup: CDR1 KGHSH, CDR2 LQKENI. This CDR3 spans 13 amino acids. Trimming pared 8 bases from V and 0 bases from J, leaving 10 bases between. CDR3 in amino acids: CASDGQMNTEAFF. For the CDR3, the DNA is TGTGCCAGCGATGGACAGATGAACACTGAAGCTTTCTTT.

V usage is TRBV19 and J usage is TRBJ1-2; TRBD1 matches 8 bases. J gave up 6 bases and V 1 base, and 7 bases lay outside the gene matches. The CDR3 spans 15 residues. Germline V lookup: CDR1 LNHDA, CDR2 SQIVND (reference sequence). CDR3 sequence reads: CASSIVGQGWDGYTF. CDR3 nucleotide sequence: TGTGCCAGTAGTATAGTAGGACAGGGATGGGATGGCTACACCTTC.

This clone was counted between two and nine times. This chain connects TRBV5-8 to TRBJ2-5; D is ambiguous. The V and J ends lost 3 bases and 2 bases respectively, with 11 bases between them. The CDR3 loop spans 14 amino acids. CDR1 and CDR2 (germline): SGHTS, YDEGEE. The CDR3: CASSYGAVQETQYF. The CDR3 DNA reads TGTGCCAGCAGCTACGGAGCAGTACAAGAGACCCAGTACTTC.

V gene TRBV11-2 combines with J gene TRBJ2-7, with D perhaps matching TRBD1 (5 bases). Germline V CDR1 and CDR2: SGHAT, FQNNGV. This CDR3 spans 15 amino acids. V was trimmed by 0 bases and J by 4 bases, leaving 13 bases between them. This chain's CDR3 is CASSLDRAYSYEQYF. CDR3 sequence (DNA): TGTGCCAGCAGCTTAGACAGGGCATACTCTTACGAGCAGTACTTC.

This chain connects TRBV2 to TRBJ1-3; D is unresolved. The CDR3 is 12 residues long. With 7 bases removed from V and 4 bases from J, the gap between germline ends came to 8 bases. Germline V gene data show CDR1 as SNHLY and CDR2 as FYNNEI. CDR3 region: CASTGFGNTIYF. Written as DNA, the CDR3 is TGTGCCAGCACGGGGTTCGGAAACACCATATATTTT. Variable domain in full (rest from reference TRBV2 and TRBJ1-3): EPEVTQTPSHQVTQMGQEVILRCVPISNHLYFYWYRQILGQKVEFLVSFYNNEISEKSEIFDDQFSVERPDGSNFTLKIRSTKLEDSAMYFCASTGFGNTIYFGEGSWLTVV.

The chain links TRBV3-1 (or the pseudogene TRBV3-2) to TRBJ2-3; D might be TRBD1 (5 bases). The V and J ends lost 1 base and 4 bases respectively, with 12 bases between them. Germline CDR1 reads LGHDT; CDR2 reads YNNKEL (reference sequence). This CDR3 is built from 15 residues. The CDR3 DNA reads TGTGCCAGCAGCCAAGGTAGTCAGGGCTCAGATACGCAGTATTTT. This encodes CASSQGSQGSDTQYF.

The chain couples TRBV11-3 to TRBJ2-7, with 9 bases identical to TRBD1. The CDR3 has 13 residues. CDR1 and CDR2 (germline): SGHNT, YENEEA. V was clipped by 5 bases and J by 6 bases; unmatched bases: 5. This CDR3 reads CASSRDRVSEQYF. CDR3 in DNA: TGTGCCAGCAGCCGGGACAGGGTCTCCGAGCAGTACTTC.

The chain has TRBV5-1 and TRBJ1-3, with 8 bases identical to TRBD1. The CDR3 runs to 15 residues. J gave up 3 bases and V 2 bases, and 4 bases lay outside the gene matches. CDR1 SGHRS and CDR2 YFSETQ come from the germline V gene. In DNA form, the CDR3 reads TGCGCCAGCAGCTTTGGACAGGGCTATGGAAACACCATATATTTT. Its translation: CASSFGQGYGNTIYF.

V gene TRBV3-1 (or the pseudogene TRBV3-2) combines with J gene TRBJ2-5; D might be TRBD2 (5 bases). This CDR3 is 14 amino acids long. Trimming removed 4 bases at V and 2 bases at J, with 11 bases between. Germline V CDR1 and CDR2: LGHDT, YNNKEL (reference sequence). The CDR3: CASSRATGQETQYF. Written as DNA, the CDR3 is TGTGCCAGCAGCCGAGCTACGGGGCAAGAGACCCAGTACTTC.

The chain couples TRBV5-1 to TRBJ1-2, with a weak D call TRBD1 (6 bases). This CDR3 comprises 13 residues. Trimming cost V 7 bases and J 8 bases, with 18 bases left between them. Per the germline V gene, CDR1 is SGHRS and CDR2 is YFSETQ. CDR3 residues: CASQELQGGGYTF. CDR3 coding DNA: TGCGCCAGCCAAGAGTTACAGGGTGGCGGCTACACCTTC.

V gene TRBV7-2 combines with J gene TRBJ1-2; 9 positions agree with TRBD1. Germline V lookup: CDR1 SGHTA, CDR2 FQGNSA. V dropped 2 bases and J dropped 4; count of bases not matched to a gene: 8. The CDR3 contains 16 residues. For the CDR3, the DNA is TGTGCCAGCAGCTTACCCCGGGACAGGGATGGCTATGGCTACACCTTC. It encodes CASSLPRDRDGYGYTF.

The chain is built from TRBV5-6 and TRBJ2-5; no firm D call. The CDR3 runs 13 residues. V was clipped by 4 bases and J by 2 bases, with 9 bases between them. Germline V gene lookup returns CDR1 SGHDT and CDR2 YYEEEE. The CDR3 region is CASSPPRQETQYF. DNA for the CDR3: TGTGCCAGCAGCCCCCCCCGGCAAGAGACCCAGTACTTC.

This sequence joins TRBV5-5 and TRBJ1-2; D unresolved. CDR3 length equals 13 residues. Looked up from germline, CDR1 is SGHKS and CDR2 is YYEKEE (reference sequence). V lost 4 bases, J lost 3 bases, and 10 bases lay in between. The CDR3 here is CASSPDGDYGYTF. The CDR3 nucleotides are TGTGCCAGCAGCCCGGATGGAGACTATGGCTACACCTTC. The full variable domain, completed using reference TRBV5-5 and TRBJ1-2, is DAGVTQSPTHLIKTRGQQVTLRCSPISGHKSVSWYQQVLGQGPQFIFQYYEKEERGRGNFPDRFSARQFPNYSSELNVNALLLGDSALYLCASSPDGDYGYTFGSGTRLTVV.

The chain combines TRBV12-3 or TRBV12-4 with TRBJ1-2, with D possibly TRBD1 on 6 matching bases. The V end lost 5 bases, the J end lost 4 bases, and 11 bases lay between the germline ends. The CDR3 spans 13 residues. CDR3 loop: CASSAGVSYGYTF. In DNA, the CDR3 is TGTGCCAGCAGTGCAGGGGTGAGCTATGGCTACACCTTC.

This sequence joins TRBV4-2 and TRBJ1-6, with D perhaps matching TRBD1 (6 bases). CDR3 length: 14 amino acids. V dropped 2 bases and J dropped 10 bases, with 12 bases sitting between them. In germline, CDR1 is LGHNA, CDR2 YNFKEQ. As DNA, the CDR3 is TGTGCCAGCAGCCAACAGGGGAGGGGCTCACCCCTCCACTTT. This sequence encodes CASSQQGRGSPLHF.

J is TRBJ2-1 and V is TRBV29-1; TRBD1 matches 10 bases. CDR1 SQVTM and CDR2 ANQGSEA come from the germline V gene. Germline trimming cut 3 bases from V and 4 bases from J; bases unmatched to any gene: 9. The CDR3 spans 16 residues. In DNA form, the CDR3 reads TGCAGCGTTGAGGGAGGGACAGGGGATAGGTACAATGAGCAGTTCTTC. As protein: CSVEGGTGDRYNEQFF.

This chain connects TRBV6-5 to TRBJ1-2, with 10 bases aligning to TRBD1. The CDR3 extends over 12 amino acids. The J segment lost 4 bases and the V segment lost 8 bases, leaving 1 base of the junction unmatched. Germline CDR1 is MNHEY and CDR2 is SVGAGI. The CDR3 reads CASRDRGYGYTF. In DNA, the CDR3 is TGTGCCAGCCGGGACAGGGGCTATGGCTACACCTTC.

CDR3 bases: TGCGCCAGCAGCCAAGTGGGGACTTTCCAAGAGACCCAGTACTTC. Translating gives CASSQVGTFQETQYF. The chain is built from TRBV4-1 and TRBJ2-5, with TRBD2 as a possible D gene (6 bases). The CDR3 has 15 residues. In germline, CDR1 is MGHRA, CDR2 YSYEKL. Trimming removed 1 base at V and 1 base at J, with 10 bases between.